This T cell receptor (beta chain) was identified in a study of T cells after yellow fever vaccination. Study-wide results and caveats: The bulk population could contribute abundant contaminating clonotypes to FACS-sorted repertoires.

Deletions cut 3 bases from V and 6 bases from J, with 6 bases between. The CDR3 totals 12 residues. This clonotype has at least ten counts. Its specificity is not known. Each CDR3 protein is one row after TCRdb ran MiXCR on the 5' RACE reads. The table shows 300,000 to 400,000 distinct CDR3 sequences, with roughly 4.3% occurring only once. The chain uses TRBV12-3 or TRBV12-4 and TRBJ1-5; no definite D call. The sequence derives from a man aged 18 to 30 who received the YFV17D yellow fever vaccine. The material was PBMCs, obtained 5 days after the yellow fever booster vaccination. CDR3 in DNA: TGTGCCAGCAGTTTTCTGTCTCAGCCCCAGCATTTT. Translating it yields CASSFLSQPQHF.